The 27 T cell receptor beta chains reported below all come from one sample, sequenced in a study of blood T cell repertoires in COVID-19. The protocol was immunoSEQ multiplex PCR, while the TCRdb copy is restricted to in-frame clones and leaves out a portion. The table has a few hundred thousand clones, about 84% seen once. Source material: PBMCs or T cells enriched from blood (not recorded which). These receptors were taken from a man between 25 and 39 years old with acute COVID-19.

V is TRBV4-2 and J is TRBJ2-7, with a tentative D call TRBD1 (5 bases). V lost 0 bases to trimming and J lost 4 bases, with 10 bases between them. The V gene's germline CDR1 is LGHNA and CDR2 YNFKEQ. This CDR3 contains 14 residues. The CDR3 DNA sequence: TGTGCCAGCAGCCAAGATTCGACAGCGTACGAGCAGTACTTC. It is translated as CASSQDSTAYEQYF.

The genes are TRBV2 and TRBJ1-4, with 8 positions matching TRBD1. Trimming took 7 bases from V and 3 from J; bases not matched to a gene: 4. Looked up from germline, CDR1 is SNHLY and CDR2 is FYNNEI. This CDR3 contains 14 residues. CDR3 sequence: CASTQQGANEKLFF. In DNA, the CDR3 is TGTGCCAGCACACAACAGGGGGCTAATGAAAAACTGTTTTTT.

The rearrangement uses TRBV11-2 and TRBJ1-3, with a tentative D call TRBD1 (5 bases). This CDR3 comprises 14 residues. V was trimmed by 5 bases and J by 4 bases, leaving 12 bases between them. Germline CDR1 reads SGHAT; CDR2 reads FQNNGV. The CDR3 nucleotides are TGTGCCAGCAGCCCACGGGACTTCGGAAACACCATATATTTT. Translation gives CASSPRDFGNTIYF.

The rearrangement joins TRBV7-6 to TRBJ2-1, with TRBD1 identical over 9 bases. J was trimmed by 1 base and V by 4 bases; bases with no gene match: 5. CDR3 length equals 16 residues. From germline, CDR1 is SGHVS and CDR2 FNYEAQ. CDR3 protein: CASSSQQGASYNEQFF. For the CDR3, the DNA is TGTGCCAGCAGCTCCCAACAGGGGGCTTCCTACAATGAGCAGTTCTTC.

This chain connects TRBV5-1 to TRBJ2-1, with 10 bases that match TRBD2. Germline lookup yields CDR1 SGHRS and CDR2 YFSETQ. The CDR3 has 16 amino acids. V dropped 3 bases and J dropped 6; count of bases not matched to a gene: 9. This CDR3 reads CASSSRVAGGVNEQFF. The DNA for the CDR3 is TGCGCCAGCAGCTCCCGGGTAGCGGGGGGCGTCAATGAGCAGTTCTTC.

For the CDR3, the DNA is TGTGCCAGCAGCTTAAGCATAGCGGGGGACCCTAGCACAGATACGCAGTATTTT. Translated, it gives CASSLSIAGDPSTDTQYF. The V and J genes are TRBV7-3 and TRBJ2-3, with 9 bases aligning to TRBD2. J gave up 0 bases and V 1 base, and 8 bases lay outside the gene matches. This CDR3 is 18 amino acids long. Germline V gives CDR1 SGHTA, CDR2 FQGTGA.

In its sample, this clone was seen many times. The gene calls are TRBV11-3 and TRBJ2-2; 7 bases match TRBD1. The CDR3 is made up of 16 amino acids. The ends lost 5 bases at V and 4 bases at J; junction bases unmatched: 10. The germline gives CDR1 SGHNT, CDR2 YENEEA. The CDR3 protein is CASSPTGQTFTGELFF. The CDR3, as DNA: TGTGCCAGCAGCCCAACGGGACAGACTTTCACCGGGGAGCTGTTTTTT.

The chain joins TRBV28 to TRBJ1-2, with D possibly TRBD1 on 5 matching bases. Germline assignment: CDR1 MDHEN and CDR2 SYDVKM. The V and J ends lost 5 bases and 4 bases respectively, with 11 bases between them. The CDR3 is made up of 13 amino acids. As DNA, the CDR3 is TGTGCCAGCAGTCCGGGACTCGGCTATGGCTACACCTTC. Protein product: CASSPGLGYGYTF.

This chain connects TRBV7-2 to TRBJ1-3, with no clear D. Trimming pared 1 base from V and 0 bases from J, leaving 4 bases between. Germline CDR1 SGHTA, CDR2 FQGNSA. The CDR3 is made up of 14 amino acids. CDR3 bases: TGTGCCAGCAGCTTAGTCTTCTCTGGAAACACCATATATTTT. It translates to CASSLVFSGNTIYF.

The rearrangement joins TRBV4-1 to TRBJ1-2; maybe TRBD1 (5 bases). V lost 1 base to trimming and J lost 7 bases, with 13 bases between them. CDR3 size: 14 residues. Germline-derived CDR1 and CDR2 are MGHRA and YSYEKL. The CDR3 sequence: CASSQVVRALGYTF. The CDR3 coding sequence is TGCGCCAGCAGCCAAGTAGTCAGGGCCCTTGGCTACACCTTC.

CDR3 in amino acids: CATSDRNLVRRGAGYTDTQYF. The CDR3 coding sequence is TGTGCCACCAGTGATAGGAATTTGGTAAGGCGGGGGGCAGGGTACACAGATACGCAGTATTTT. The chain carries TRBV24-1 and TRBJ2-3; 8 nucleotides align to TRBD2. V lost 3 bases and J lost 2; bases outside the gene matches: 21. CDR3 length equals 21 residues. Germline values: CDR1 KGHDR, CDR2 SFDVKD.

This chain joins TRBV10-2 and TRBJ2-3; 13 positions agree with TRBD2. The CDR3 loop spans 18 amino acids. V lost 4 bases and J lost 7; bases outside the gene matches: 14. Germline V gene sequence: CDR1 WSHSY, CDR2 SAAADI. The CDR3 spells CASSVLLRTSGGKYTQYF. Here the CDR3 DNA reads TGCGCCAGCAGTGTCTTACTCCGGACTAGCGGGGGCAAATATACGCAGTATTTT.

The gene calls are TRBV19 and TRBJ1-6, with 7 bases fitting TRBD1. This CDR3 is built from 12 residues. V dropped 8 bases and J dropped 6; count of bases not matched to a gene: 1. Germline V gene lookup returns CDR1 LNHDA and CDR2 SQIVND (reference sequence). DNA of the CDR3: TGTGCCAGTGGGGACAGTAATTCACCCCTCCACTTT. It codes for CASGDSNSPLHF.

CDR3 nucleotide sequence: TGTGCCAGCAGATCAGGGGCCCCAAACTATGGCTACACCTTC. This encodes CASRSGAPNYGYTF. The chain carries TRBV28 and TRBJ1-2, with a tentative D call TRBD1 (6 bases). The V and J ends lost 6 bases and 2 bases respectively, with 13 bases between them. The CDR3 has 14 residues. Per germline, CDR1 MDHEN and CDR2 SYDVKM.

The chain has TRBV9 and TRBJ1-1; D possibly corresponds to TRBD1 (5 bases). V lost 4 bases and J lost 0, with 13 bases in between. The CDR3 runs to 15 residues. The germline V gene has CDR1 SGDLS and CDR2 YYNGEE. CDR3: CASSPWGGVNTEAFF. CDR3 in DNA: TGTGCCAGCAGCCCCTGGGGGGGAGTGAACACTGAAGCTTTCTTT.

The gene calls are TRBV28 and TRBJ1-1, with 9 bases identical to TRBD1. The CDR3 has 18 amino acids. The trim removed 1 base at V and 1 base at J, leaving 10 bases unmatched. In germline, CDR1 is MDHEN, CDR2 SYDVKM. CDR3 protein: CASSLFDWTGAGNTEAFF. In nucleotides, the CDR3 is TGTGCCAGCAGTTTATTCGATTGGACAGGGGCGGGGAACACTGAAGCTTTCTTT.

The chain is built from TRBV25-1 and TRBJ2-1, with 9 bases identical to TRBD2. The CDR3 is 16 amino acids. J gave up 6 bases and V 3 bases, and 9 bases lay outside the gene matches. From germline, CDR1 is MGHDK and CDR2 SYGVNS. The DNA for the CDR3 is TGTGCCAGCAGTGACGTCGGGACTAGCCTCGCCAATGAGCAGTTCTTC. This encodes CASSDVGTSLANEQFF.

This clone was found a few times. The chain combines TRBV19 with TRBJ2-7, with TRBD2 as a possible D gene (5 bases). CDR1 is LNHDA and CDR2 is SQIVND in the germline V gene (reference sequence). The V gene lost 6 bases and the J gene lost 5 bases, with 23 bases spanning the gap. This CDR3 comprises 16 residues. CDR3 amino acids: CASRQEGGKLVDEQYF. As DNA, the CDR3 is TGTGCCAGTAGGCAAGAAGGAGGCAAGCTGGTGGACGAGCAGTACTTC.

The chain employs TRBV24-1 and TRBJ1-2; D gene uncertain. Germline CDR1 KGHDR, CDR2 SFDVKD. The CDR3 totals 13 residues. V was trimmed by 1 base and J by 7 bases, leaving 9 bases between them. DNA of the CDR3: TGTGCCACCAGTGATTTTTCACGAGTTGGCTACACCTTC. Its protein is CATSDFSRVGYTF.

V and J are TRBV7-9 and TRBJ1-4, with 8 bases lining up with TRBD1. CDR1 is SEHNR and CDR2 is FQNEAQ in the germline V gene (reference sequence). The CDR3 has 15 residues. J lost 8 bases, V lost 5 bases, and 10 bases had no gene match. CDR3 sequence (DNA): TGTGCCAGCAGCGAAGGACAGGGAAGCCTCGAAAAACTGTTTTTT. This gives the protein CASSEGQGSLEKLFF.

The CDR3 spells CASRPGQGVNNEQFF. The CDR3 DNA follows: TGCGCCAGCAGGCCGGGACAGGGGGTCAACAATGAGCAGTTCTTC. The chain is built from TRBV5-1 and TRBJ2-1, with 11 bases identical to TRBD1. The CDR3 sequence is 15 residues long. CDR1 and CDR2 (germline): SGHRS, YFSETQ. V lost 5 bases, J lost 5 bases, and 6 bases stayed unmatched.

CDR3 amino acids: CASSAYSYTDMNTEAFF. Here the CDR3 DNA reads TGTGCCAGCAGCGCTTACAGCTACACCGACATGAACACTGAAGCTTTCTTT. The rearrangement links TRBV4-2 to TRBJ1-1; D is unclear. Germline assignment: CDR1 LGHNA and CDR2 YNFKEQ. CDR3 length: 17 residues. The V end lost 5 bases, the J end lost 0 bases, and 19 bases lay between the germline ends.

The CDR3 sequence: CASSLRPHRGSYNSPLHF. The CDR3 region has the DNA TGTGCCAGCAGCCTCCGCCCTCACAGGGGGTCCTATAATTCACCCCTCCACTTT. The chain uses TRBV9 and TRBJ1-6, with 8 bases that match TRBD1. Germline CDR1 is SGDLS and CDR2 is YYNGEE. CDR3 length equals 18 residues. Unmatched junction bases numbered 10, after V lost 4 bases and J lost 1 base.

This chain links TRBV3-1 (or the pseudogene TRBV3-2) with TRBJ1-6; 9 bases map to TRBD1. Germline values: CDR1 LGHDT, CDR2 YNNKEL (reference sequence). This CDR3 is built from 15 residues. V lost 4 bases to trimming and J lost 6 bases; unmatched junction nucleotides: 4. The CDR3 spells CASSPGTGSNSPLHF. CDR3 bases: TGTGCCAGCAGCCCGGGGACAGGGAGTAATTCACCCCTCCACTTT.

The table lists this clone with a few counts. The chain joins TRBV12-5 to TRBJ1-2, with 7 bases lining up with TRBD1. CDR1 and CDR2 from the germline V gene are LGHNT and FRNRAP. This CDR3 has 12 amino acids. V lost 6 bases to trimming and J lost 8 bases; unmatched junction nucleotides: 6. The CDR3 spells CASGHRTGGYTF. The CDR3 bases are TGTGCTAGTGGCCACCGGACAGGAGGCTACACCTTC.

The chain recombines TRBV11-2 with TRBJ2-3; the D gene is possibly TRBD2 (5 bases). The ends were cut back, 2 bases at V and 1 base at J, with 13 bases in the middle. Germline CDR1 and CDR2: SGHAT and FQNNGV. The CDR3 loop spans 16 amino acids. CDR3 sequence: CASSLLGLGGTDTQYF. CDR3 nucleotides: TGTGCCAGCAGCTTACTAGGACTCGGGGGCACAGATACGCAGTATTTT.

This CDR3 is CASSVGPSYEQYF. CDR3 sequence (DNA): TGCGCCAGCAGCGTTGGGCCTTCCTACGAGCAGTACTTC. The chain recombines TRBV5-1 with TRBJ2-7; unclear D gene. Trimming stripped 4 bases from V and 1 base from J, with 9 bases between. The length of the CDR3 is 13 residues. Germline lookup yields CDR1 SGHRS and CDR2 YFSETQ.